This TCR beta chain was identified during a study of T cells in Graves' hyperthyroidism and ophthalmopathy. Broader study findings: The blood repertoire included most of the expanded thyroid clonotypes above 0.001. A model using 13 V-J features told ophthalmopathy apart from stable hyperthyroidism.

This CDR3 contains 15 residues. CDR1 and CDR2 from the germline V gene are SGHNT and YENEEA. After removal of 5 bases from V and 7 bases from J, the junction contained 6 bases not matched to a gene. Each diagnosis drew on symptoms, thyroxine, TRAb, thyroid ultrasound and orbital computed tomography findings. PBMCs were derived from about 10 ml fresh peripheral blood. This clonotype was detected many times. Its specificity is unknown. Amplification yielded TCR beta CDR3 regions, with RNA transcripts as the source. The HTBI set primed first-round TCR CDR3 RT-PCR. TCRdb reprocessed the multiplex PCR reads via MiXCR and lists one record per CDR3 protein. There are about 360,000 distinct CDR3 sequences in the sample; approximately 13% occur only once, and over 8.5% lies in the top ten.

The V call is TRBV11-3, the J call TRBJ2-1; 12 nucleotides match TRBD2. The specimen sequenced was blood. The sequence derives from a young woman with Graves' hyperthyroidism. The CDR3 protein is CASSMGLAGRNEQFF. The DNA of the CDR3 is TGTGCCAGCAGCATGGGACTAGCGGGTCGTAATGAGCAGTTCTTC.